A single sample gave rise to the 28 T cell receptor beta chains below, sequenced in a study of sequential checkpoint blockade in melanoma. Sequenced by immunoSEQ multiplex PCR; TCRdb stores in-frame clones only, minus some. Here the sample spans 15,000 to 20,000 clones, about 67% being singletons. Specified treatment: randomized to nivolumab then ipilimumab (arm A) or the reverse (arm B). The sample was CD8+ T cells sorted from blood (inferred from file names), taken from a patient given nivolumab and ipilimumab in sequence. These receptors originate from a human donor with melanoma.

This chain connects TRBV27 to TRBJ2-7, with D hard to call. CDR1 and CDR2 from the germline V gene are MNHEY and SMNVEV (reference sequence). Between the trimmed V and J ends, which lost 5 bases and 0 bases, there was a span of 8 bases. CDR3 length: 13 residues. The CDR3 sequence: CASSTTASYEQYF. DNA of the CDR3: TGTGCCAGCAGTACGACTGCCTCCTACGAGCAGTACTTC.

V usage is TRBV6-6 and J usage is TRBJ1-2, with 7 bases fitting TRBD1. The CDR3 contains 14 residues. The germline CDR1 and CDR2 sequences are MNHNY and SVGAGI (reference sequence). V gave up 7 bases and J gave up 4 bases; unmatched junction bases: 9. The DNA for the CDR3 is TGTGCCAGCAACAAACCTCGGGACAGCTATGGCTACACCTTC. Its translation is CASNKPRDSYGYTF.

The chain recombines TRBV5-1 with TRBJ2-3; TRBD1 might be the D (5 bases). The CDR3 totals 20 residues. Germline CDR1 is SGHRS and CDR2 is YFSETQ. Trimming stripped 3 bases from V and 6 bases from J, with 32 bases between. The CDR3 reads CASSWPADRSRAVVSDTQYF. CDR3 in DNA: TGCGCCAGCAGCTGGCCCGCCGACAGAAGCAGGGCTGTTGTATCGGATACGCAGTATTTT.

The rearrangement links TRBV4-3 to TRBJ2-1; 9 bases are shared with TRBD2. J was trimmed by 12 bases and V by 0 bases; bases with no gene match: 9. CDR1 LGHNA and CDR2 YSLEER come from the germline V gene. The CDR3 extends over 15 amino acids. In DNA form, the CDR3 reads TGCGCCAGCAGCCAAGATGGGGCGGGGGGGCTCGTGCAGTTCTTC. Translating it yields CASSQDGAGGLVQFF.

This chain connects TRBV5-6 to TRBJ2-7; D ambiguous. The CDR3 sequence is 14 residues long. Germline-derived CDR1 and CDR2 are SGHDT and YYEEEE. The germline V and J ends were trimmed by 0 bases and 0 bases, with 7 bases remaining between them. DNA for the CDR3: TGTGCCAGCAGCTTGGCAGGAAGCTCCTACGAGCAGTACTTC. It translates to CASSLAGSSYEQYF.

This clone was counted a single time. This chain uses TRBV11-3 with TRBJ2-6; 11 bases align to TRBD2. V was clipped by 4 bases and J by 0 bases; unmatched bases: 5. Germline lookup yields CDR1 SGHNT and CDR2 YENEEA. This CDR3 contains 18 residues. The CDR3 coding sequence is TGTGCCAGCAGCTCCCGGACTAGCGGGTCCTCTGGGGCCAACGTCCTGACTTTC. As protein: CASSSRTSGSSGANVLTF. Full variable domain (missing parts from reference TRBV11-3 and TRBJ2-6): EAGVVQSPRYKIIEKKQPVAFWCNPISGHNTLYWYLQNLGQGPELLIRYENEEAVDDSQLPKDRFSAERLKGVDSTLKIQPAELGDSAVYLCASSSRTSGSSGANVLTFGAGSRLTVL.

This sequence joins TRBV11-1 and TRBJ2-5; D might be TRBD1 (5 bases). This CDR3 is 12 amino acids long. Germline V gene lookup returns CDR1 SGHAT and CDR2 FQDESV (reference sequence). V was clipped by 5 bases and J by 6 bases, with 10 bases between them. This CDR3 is CASSRQGKTQYF. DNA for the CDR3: TGTGCCAGCAGCCGGCAGGGAAAGACCCAGTACTTC.

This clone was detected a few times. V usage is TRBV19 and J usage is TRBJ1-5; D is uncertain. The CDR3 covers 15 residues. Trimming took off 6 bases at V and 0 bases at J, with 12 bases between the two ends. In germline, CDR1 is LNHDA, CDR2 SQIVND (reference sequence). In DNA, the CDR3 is TGTGCCAGTAGGTCGACTGCCTATAGCAATCAGCCCCAGCATTTT. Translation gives CASRSTAYSNQPQHF.

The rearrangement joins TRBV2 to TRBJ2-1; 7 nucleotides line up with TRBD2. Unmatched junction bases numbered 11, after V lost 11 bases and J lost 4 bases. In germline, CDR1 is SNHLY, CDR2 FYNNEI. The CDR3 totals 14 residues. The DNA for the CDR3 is TGTGCCGCCCGCGGGGCGGGGGAGTACAATGAGCAGTTCTTC. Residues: CAARGAGEYNEQFF.

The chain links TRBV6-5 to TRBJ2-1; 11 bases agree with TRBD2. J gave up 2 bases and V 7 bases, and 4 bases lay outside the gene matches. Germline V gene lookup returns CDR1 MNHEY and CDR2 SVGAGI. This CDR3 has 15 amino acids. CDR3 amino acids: CASTLSGGAYNEQFF. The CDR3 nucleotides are TGTGCCAGCACCCTTAGCGGGGGGGCCTACAATGAGCAGTTCTTC.

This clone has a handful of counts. In DNA, the CDR3 is TGTGCCAGCAGTGGGGGACAGGGAGGGTTTTGGGACACTGAAGCTTTCTTT. Translated: CASSGGQGGFWDTEAFF. The chain employs TRBV27 and TRBJ1-1, with 9 bases aligning to TRBD1. The trim removed 5 bases at V and 3 bases at J, leaving 13 bases unmatched. Germline V lookup: CDR1 MNHEY, CDR2 SMNVEV (reference sequence). The CDR3 spans 17 residues.

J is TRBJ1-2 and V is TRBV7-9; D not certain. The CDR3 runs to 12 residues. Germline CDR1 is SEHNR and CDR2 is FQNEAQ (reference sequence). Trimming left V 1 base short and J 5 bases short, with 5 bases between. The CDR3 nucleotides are TGTGCCAGCAGCTTAGGAGTTTATGGCTACACCTTC. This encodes CASSLGVYGYTF.

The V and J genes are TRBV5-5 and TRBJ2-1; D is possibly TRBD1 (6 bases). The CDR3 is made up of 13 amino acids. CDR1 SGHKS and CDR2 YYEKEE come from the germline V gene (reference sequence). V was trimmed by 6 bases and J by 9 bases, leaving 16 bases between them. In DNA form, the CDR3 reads TGTGCCAGCACCTCGCAAGGGGGTACTGAGCAGTTCTTC. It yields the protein CASTSQGGTEQFF.

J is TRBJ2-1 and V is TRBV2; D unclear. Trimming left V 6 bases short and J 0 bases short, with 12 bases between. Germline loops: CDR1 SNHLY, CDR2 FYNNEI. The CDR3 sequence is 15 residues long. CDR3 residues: CASRELPASYNEQFF. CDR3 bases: TGTGCCAGCAGGGAGCTACCTGCCTCCTACAATGAGCAGTTCTTC.

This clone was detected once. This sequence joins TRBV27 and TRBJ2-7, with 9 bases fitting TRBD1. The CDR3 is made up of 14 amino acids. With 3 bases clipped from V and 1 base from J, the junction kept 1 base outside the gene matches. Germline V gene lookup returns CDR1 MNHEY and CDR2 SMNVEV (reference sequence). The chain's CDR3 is CASSLGTGSYEQYF. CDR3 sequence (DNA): TGTGCCAGCAGTTTGGGGACAGGGTCCTACGAGCAGTACTTC.

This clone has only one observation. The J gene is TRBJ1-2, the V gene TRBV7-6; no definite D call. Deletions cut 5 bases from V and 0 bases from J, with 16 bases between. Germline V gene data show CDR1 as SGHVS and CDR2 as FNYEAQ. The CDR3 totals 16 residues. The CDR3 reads CASSPSPEEANYGYTF. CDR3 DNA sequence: TGTGCCAGCAGCCCGTCCCCGGAGGAGGCTAACTATGGCTACACCTTC.

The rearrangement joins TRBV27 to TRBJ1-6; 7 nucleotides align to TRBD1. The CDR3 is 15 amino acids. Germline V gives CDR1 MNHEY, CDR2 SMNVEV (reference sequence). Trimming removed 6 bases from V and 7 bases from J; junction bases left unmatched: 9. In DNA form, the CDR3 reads TGTGCCAGCAGCGGACGGACAGGATCGAATTCACCCCTCCACTTT. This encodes CASSGRTGSNSPLHF.

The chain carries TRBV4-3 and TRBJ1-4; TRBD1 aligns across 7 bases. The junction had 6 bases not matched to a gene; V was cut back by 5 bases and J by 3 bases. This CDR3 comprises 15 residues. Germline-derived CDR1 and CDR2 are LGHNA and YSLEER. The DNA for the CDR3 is TGCGCCAGCAGCGGGACAGCTAACCCTAATGAAAAACTGTTTTTT. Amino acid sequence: CASSGTANPNEKLFF.

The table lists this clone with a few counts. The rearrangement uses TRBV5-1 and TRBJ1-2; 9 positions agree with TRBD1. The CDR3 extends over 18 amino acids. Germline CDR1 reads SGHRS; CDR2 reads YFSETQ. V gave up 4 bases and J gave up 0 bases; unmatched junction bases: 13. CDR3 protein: CASSPSVTGGIANYGYTF. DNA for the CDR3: TGCGCCAGCAGCCCCTCCGTGACAGGGGGAATCGCTAACTATGGCTACACCTTC.

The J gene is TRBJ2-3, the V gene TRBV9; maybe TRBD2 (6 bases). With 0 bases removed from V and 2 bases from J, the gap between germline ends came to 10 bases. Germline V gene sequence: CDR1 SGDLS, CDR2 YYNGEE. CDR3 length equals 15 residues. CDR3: CASSVDRGYTDTQYF. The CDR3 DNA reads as TGTGCCAGCAGCGTAGATCGGGGGTACACAGATACGCAGTATTTT.

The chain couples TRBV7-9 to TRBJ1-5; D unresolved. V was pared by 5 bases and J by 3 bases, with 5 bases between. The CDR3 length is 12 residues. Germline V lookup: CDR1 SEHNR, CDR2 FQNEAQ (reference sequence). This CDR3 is CASSEFNQPQHF. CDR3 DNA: TGTGCCAGCAGCGAGTTCAATCAGCCCCAGCATTTT.

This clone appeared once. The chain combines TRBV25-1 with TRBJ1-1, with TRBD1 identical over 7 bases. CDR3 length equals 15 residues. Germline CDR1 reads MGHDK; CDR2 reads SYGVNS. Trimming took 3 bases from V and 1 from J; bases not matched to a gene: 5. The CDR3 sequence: CASSEVQGRNTEAFF. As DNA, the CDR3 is TGTGCCAGCAGTGAGGTACAGGGGCGGAACACTGAAGCTTTCTTT.

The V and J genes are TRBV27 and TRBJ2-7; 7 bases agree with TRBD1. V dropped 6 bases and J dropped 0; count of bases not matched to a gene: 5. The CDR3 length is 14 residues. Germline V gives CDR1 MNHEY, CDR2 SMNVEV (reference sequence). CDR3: CASSTTGSSYEQYV. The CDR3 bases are TGTGCCAGCAGCACGACAGGGAGCTCCTACGAGCAGTACGTC.

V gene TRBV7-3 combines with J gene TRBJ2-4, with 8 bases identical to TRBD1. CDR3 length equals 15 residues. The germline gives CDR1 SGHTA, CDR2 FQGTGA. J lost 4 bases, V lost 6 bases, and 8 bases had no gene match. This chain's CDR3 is CASRGLGQVKNIQYF. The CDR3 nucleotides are TGTGCCAGCAGGGGATTGGGACAGGTGAAAAACATTCAGTACTTC.

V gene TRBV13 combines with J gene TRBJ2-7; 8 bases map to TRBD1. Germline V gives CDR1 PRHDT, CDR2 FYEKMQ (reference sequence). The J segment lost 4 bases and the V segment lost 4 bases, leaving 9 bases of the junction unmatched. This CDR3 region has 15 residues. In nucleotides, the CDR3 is TGTGCCAGCAGCTCGAACCAGGGGGCAGGATACGAGCAGTACGTC. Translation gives CASSSNQGAGYEQYV.

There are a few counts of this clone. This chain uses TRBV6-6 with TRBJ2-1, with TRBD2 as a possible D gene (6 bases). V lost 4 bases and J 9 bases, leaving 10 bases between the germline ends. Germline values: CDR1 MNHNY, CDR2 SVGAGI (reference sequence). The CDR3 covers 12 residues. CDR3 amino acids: CASSFGGGEQFF. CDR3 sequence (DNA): TGTGCCAGCAGTTTCGGGGGAGGTGAGCAGTTCTTC.

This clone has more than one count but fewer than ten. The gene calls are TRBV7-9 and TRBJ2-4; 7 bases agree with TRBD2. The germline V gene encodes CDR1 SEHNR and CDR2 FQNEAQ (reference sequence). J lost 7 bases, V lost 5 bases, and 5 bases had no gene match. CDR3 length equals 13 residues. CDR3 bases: TGTGCCAGCAGCCCCCAGGGAGGGAACATTCAGTACTTC. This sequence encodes CASSPQGGNIQYF.

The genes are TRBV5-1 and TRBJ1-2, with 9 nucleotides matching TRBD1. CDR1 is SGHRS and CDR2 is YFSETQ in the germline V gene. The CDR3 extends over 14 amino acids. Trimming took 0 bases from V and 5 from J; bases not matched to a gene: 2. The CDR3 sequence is CASSLGQGVYGYTF. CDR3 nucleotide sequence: TGCGCCAGCAGCTTGGGACAGGGGGTGTATGGCTACACCTTC. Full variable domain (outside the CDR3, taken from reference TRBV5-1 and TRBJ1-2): KAGVTQTPRYLIKTRGQQVTLSCSPISGHRSVSWYQQTPGQGLQFLFEYFSETQRNKGNFPGRFSGRQFSNSRSEMNVSTLELGDSALYLCASSLGQGVYGYTFGSGTRLTVV.